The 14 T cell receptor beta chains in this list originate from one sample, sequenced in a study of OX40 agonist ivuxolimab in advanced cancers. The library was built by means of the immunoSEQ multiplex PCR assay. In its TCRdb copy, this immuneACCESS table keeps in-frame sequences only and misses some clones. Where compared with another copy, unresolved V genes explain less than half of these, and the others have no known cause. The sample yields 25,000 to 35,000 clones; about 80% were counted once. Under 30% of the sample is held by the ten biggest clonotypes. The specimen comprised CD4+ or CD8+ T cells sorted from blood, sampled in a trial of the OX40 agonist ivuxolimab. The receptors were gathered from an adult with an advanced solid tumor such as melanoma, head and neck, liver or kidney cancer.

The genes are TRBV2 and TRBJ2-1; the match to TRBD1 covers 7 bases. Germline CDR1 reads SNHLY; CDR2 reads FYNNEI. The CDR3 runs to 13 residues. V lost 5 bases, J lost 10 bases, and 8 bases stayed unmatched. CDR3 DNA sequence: TGTGCCAGCAGTAAAACAGGGGATGGGGAGCAGTTCTTC. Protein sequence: CASSKTGDGEQFF.

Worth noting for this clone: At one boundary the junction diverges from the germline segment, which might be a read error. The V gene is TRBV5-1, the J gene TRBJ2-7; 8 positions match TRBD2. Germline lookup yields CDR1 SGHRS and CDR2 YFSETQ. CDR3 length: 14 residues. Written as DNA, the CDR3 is TGTGCCAGCAGCTTGGTAGCGGGAACATACGAGCAGTACTTC. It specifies CASSLVAGTYEQYF.

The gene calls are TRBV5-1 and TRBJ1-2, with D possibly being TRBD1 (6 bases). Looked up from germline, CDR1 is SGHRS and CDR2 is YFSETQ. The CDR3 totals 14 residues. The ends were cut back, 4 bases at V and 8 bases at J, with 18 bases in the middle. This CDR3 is CASSGGAGGSGYTF. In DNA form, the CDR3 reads TGCGCCAGCAGCGGGGGCGCGGGGGGAAGCGGCTACACCTTC.

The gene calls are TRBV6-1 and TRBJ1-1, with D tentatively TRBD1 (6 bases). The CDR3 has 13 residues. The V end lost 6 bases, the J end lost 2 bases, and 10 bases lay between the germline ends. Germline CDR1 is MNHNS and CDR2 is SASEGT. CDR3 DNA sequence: TGTGCCAGCAGACAGGGAGCTAACACTGAAGCTTTCTTT. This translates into CASRQGANTEAFF.

CDR3 residues: CASSSGLAGGSNTGELFF. Here the CDR3 DNA reads TGTGCCAGCAGCTCCGGACTAGCGGGGGGCTCCAACACCGGGGAGCTGTTTTTT. This chain joins TRBV7-7 and TRBJ2-2; 14 bases fit TRBD2. Trimming took 4 bases from V and 2 from J; bases not matched to a gene: 6. Germline V gene data show CDR1 as SSHAT and CDR2 as FNYEAQ (reference sequence). CDR3 length equals 18 residues.

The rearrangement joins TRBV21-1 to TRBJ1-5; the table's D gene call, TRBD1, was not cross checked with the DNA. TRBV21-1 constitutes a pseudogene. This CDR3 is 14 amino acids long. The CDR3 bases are TGTGCCAGCAGCAAAGGGACAGTAAATCAGCCCCAGCATTTT. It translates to CASSKGTVNQPQHF.

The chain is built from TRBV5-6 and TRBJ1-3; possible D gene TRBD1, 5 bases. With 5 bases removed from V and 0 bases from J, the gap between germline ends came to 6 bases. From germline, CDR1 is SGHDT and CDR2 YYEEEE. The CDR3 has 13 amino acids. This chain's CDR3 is CASRGDSGNTIYF. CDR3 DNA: TGTGCCAGCAGGGGGGACTCTGGAAACACCATATATTTT.

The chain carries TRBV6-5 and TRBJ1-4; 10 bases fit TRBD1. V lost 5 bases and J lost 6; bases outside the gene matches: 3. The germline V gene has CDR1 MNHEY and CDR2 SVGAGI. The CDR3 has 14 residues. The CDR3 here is CASSTTGGDEKLFF. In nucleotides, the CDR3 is TGTGCCAGCAGTACGACAGGGGGCGATGAAAAACTGTTTTTT.

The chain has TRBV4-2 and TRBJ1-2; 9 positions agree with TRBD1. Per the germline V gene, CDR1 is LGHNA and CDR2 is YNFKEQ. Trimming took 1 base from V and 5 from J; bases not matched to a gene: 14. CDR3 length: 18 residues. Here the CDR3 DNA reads TGTGCCAGCAGCCAAGCGGGGACAGGGATTCTTGGGAGATATGGCTACACCTTC. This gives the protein CASSQAGTGILGRYGYTF.

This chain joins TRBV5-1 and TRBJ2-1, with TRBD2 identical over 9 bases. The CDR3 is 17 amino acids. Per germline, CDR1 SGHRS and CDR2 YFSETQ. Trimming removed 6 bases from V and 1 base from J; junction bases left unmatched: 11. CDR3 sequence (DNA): TGCGCCAGCAACCTGGGCTTTAGCGGGGGTTCCTACAATGAGCAGTTCTTC. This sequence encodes CASNLGFSGGSYNEQFF.

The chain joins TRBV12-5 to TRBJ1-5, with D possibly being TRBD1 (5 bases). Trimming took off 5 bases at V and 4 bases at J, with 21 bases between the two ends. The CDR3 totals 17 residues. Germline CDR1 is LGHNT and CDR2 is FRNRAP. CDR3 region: CASGLGPVGTLNQPQHF. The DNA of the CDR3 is TGTGCTAGTGGTCTCGGGCCGGTAGGGACCTTGAATCAGCCCCAGCATTTT.

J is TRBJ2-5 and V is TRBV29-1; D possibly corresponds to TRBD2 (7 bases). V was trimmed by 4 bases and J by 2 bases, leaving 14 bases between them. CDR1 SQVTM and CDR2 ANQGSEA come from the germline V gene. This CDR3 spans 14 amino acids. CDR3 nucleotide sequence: TGCAGCGTTGTCGGCGGGGGCAGGCAAGAGACCCAGTACTTC. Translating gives CSVVGGGRQETQYF. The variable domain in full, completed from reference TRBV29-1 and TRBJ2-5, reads SAVISQKPSRDICQRGTSLTIQCQVDSQVTMMFWYRQQPGQSLTLIATANQGSEATYESGFVIDKFPISRPNLTFSTLTVSNMSPEDSSIYLCSVVGGGRQETQYFGPGTRLLVL.

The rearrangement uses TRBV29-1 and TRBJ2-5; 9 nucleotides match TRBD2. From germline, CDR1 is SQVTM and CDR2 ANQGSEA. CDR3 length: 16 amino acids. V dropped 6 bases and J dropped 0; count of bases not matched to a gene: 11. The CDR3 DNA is TGCAGCGTCGTTCCTCCGGGACTAGCTTACCAAGAGACCCAGTACTTC. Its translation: CSVVPPGLAYQETQYF.

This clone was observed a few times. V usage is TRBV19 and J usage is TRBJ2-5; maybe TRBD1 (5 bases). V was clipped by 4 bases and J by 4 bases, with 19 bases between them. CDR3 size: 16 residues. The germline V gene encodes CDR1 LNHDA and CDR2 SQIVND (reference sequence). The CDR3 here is CASSTPSPDSRETQYF. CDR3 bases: TGTGCCAGTAGTACCCCCTCCCCCGACAGCCGAGAGACCCAGTACTTC.